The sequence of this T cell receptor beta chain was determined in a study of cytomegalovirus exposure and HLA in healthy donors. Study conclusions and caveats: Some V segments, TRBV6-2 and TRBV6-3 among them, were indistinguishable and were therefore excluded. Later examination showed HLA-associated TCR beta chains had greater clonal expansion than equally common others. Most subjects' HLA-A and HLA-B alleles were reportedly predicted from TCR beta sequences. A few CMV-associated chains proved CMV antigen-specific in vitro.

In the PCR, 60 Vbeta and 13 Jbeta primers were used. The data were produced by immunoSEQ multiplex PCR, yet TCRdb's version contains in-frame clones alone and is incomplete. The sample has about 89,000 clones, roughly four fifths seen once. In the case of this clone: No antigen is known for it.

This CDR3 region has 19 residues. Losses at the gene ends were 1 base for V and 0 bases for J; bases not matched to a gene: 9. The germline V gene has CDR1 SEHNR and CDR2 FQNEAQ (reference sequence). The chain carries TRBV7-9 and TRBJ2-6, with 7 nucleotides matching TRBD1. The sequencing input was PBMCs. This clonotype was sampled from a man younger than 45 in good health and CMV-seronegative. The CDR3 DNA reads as TGTGCCAGCAGCTTAGTTAAGGGACAGAGTTACTCTGGGGCCAACGTCCTGACTTTC. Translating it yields CASSLVKGQSYSGANVLTF.